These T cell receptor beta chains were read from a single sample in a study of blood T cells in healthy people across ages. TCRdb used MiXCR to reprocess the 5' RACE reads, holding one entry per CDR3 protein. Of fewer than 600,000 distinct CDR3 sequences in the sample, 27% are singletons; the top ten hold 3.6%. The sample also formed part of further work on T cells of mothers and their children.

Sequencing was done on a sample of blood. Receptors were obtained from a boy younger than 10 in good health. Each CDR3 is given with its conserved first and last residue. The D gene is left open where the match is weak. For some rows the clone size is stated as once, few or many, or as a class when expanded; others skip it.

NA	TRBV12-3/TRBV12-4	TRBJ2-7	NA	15	TGTGCCAGCAGTCTAGTCGGGGCTAGGTCCTACGAGCAGTACTTC	CASSLVGARSYEQYF
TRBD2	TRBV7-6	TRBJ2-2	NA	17	TGTGCCAGCAGCCTCCCGAGAAGCGGGGTGAACACCGGGGAGCTGTTTTTT	CASSLPRSGVNTGELFF
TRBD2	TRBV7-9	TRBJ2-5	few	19	TGTGCCAGCAGCTCGTCCCCCTATCTAGCGGTTCAGTACCAAGAGACCCAGTACTTC	CASSSSPYLAVQYQETQYF
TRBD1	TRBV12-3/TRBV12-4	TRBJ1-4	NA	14	TGTGCCAGCAGCTTGGGACAGAAGAATGAAAAACTGTTTTTT	CASSLGQKNEKLFF
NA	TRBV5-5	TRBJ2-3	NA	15	TGTGCCAGCAGCTTGGAGGGGTTTGGAGCAGATACGCAGTATTTT	CASSLEGFGADTQYF
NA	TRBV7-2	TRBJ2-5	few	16	TGTGCCAGCAGCTTAGTGGGGCAGGGAAGCATAGAGACCCAGTACTTC	CASSLVGQGSIETQYF
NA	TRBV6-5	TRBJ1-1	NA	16	TGTGCCAGCAGTTACTCTCGGAGGCCTATGAACACTGAAGCTTTCTTT	CASSYSRRPMNTEAFF
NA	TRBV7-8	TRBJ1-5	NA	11	TGTGCCAGCAGCGTGAGTCAGCCCCAGCATTTT	CASSVSQPQHF
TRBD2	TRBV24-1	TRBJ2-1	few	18	TGTGCCACCAGTGACCCACGGACTAGCGGGGCCAACTACAATGAGCAGTTCTTC	CATSDPRTSGANYNEQFF
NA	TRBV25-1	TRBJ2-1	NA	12	TGTGCCAGCAGCTTCAGAAGTGCTGAGCAGTTCTTC	CASSFRSAEQFF
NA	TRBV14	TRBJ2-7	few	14	TGTGCCAGCAGCCAAATGGGGACCGGCTACGAGCAGTACTTC	CASSQMGTGYEQYF
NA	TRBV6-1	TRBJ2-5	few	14	TGTGCCAGCAGTGCCGTCCCAAATAGGGAGACCCAGTACTTC	CASSAVPNRETQYF
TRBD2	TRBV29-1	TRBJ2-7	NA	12	TGCAGCGTTCCCTGGGGAGGGAGCGAGCAGTACTTC	CSVPWGGSEQYF
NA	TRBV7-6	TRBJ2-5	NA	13	TGTGCCAGCAGCTTAGCGGTCGCCCGAGAGCAGTACTTC	CASSLAVAREQYF
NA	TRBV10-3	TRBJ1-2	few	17	TGTGCCATCAATAGAGTGCCCCCAACAGGGAAAAGAGATGGCTACACCTTC	CAINRVPPTGKRDGYTF
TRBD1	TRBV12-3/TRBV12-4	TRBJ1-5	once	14	TGTGCCAGCAGCCCCGGACAGGACAATCAGCCCCAGCATTTT	CASSPGQDNQPQHF
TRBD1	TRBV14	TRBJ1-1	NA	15	TGTGCCAGCAGCCTACGAACAGGGGAGCCCTCGGAAGCTTTCTTT	CASSLRTGEPSEAFF
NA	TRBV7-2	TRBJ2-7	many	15	TGTGCCAGCAGCTTAGCGATGAGCGGAGCCTACGAGCAGTACTTC	CASSLAMSGAYEQYF
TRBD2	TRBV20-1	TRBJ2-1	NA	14	TGCAGTGCCAAGGGACTAGCGGGGTACAATGAGCAGTTCTTC	CSAKGLAGYNEQFF
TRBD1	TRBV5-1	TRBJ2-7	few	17	TGCGCCAGCAGCTTGGCCGCGACAGGGGCAGGGGGATACGAGCAGTACTTC	CASSLAATGAGGYEQYF
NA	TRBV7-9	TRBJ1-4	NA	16	TGTGCCAGCAGCCCTATGCCCCGGGGAAAACTTGAAAAACTGTTTTTT	CASSPMPRGKLEKLFF
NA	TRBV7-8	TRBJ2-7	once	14	TGTGCCAGCAGCTTGCCCGGGCAGGGTGGCGAGCAGTACTTC	CASSLPGQGGEQYF